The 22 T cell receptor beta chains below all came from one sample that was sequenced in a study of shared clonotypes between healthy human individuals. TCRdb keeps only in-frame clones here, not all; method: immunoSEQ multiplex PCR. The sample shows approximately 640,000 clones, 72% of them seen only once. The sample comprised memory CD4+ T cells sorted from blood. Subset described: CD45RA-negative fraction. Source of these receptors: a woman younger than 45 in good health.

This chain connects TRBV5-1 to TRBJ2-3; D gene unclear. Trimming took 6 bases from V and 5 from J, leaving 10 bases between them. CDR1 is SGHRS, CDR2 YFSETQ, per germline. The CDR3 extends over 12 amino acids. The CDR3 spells CASTGLGDTQYF. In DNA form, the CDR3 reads TGCGCCAGCACTGGGCTTGGAGATACGCAGTATTTT.

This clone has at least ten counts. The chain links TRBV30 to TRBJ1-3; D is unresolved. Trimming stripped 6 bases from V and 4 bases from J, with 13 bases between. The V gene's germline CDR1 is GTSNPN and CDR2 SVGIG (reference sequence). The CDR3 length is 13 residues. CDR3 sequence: CACPRGGGNTIYF. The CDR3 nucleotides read TGTGCCTGCCCGCGGGGTGGGGGAAACACCATATATTTT.

The CDR3 DNA reads TGTGCCACCAGCAGAGATACCTATTCTGGAAACACCATATATTTT. This encodes CATSRDTYSGNTIYF. The chain links TRBV15 to TRBJ1-3; no firm D call. The germline V gene encodes CDR1 LNHNV and CDR2 YYDKDF (reference sequence). This CDR3 region has 15 residues. V dropped 0 bases and J dropped 1 base, with 7 bases sitting between them. The full variable domain, with the rest looked up from reference TRBV15 and TRBJ1-3, is DAMVIQNPRYQVTQFGKPVTLSCSQTLNHNVMYWYQQKSSQAPKLLFHYYDKDFNNEADTPDNFQSRRPNTSFCFLDIRSPGLGDTAMYLCATSRDTYSGNTIYFGEGSWLTVV.

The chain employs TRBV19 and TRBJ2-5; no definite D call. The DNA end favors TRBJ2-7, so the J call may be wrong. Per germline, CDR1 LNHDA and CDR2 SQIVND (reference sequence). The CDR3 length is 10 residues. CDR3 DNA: TGTGCCAGTACCACCTACGAGCAGTACTTC. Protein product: CASTTYEQYF.

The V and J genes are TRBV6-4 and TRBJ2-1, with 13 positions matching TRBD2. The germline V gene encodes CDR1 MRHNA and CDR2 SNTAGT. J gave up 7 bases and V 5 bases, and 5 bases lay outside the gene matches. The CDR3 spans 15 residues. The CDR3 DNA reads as TGTGCCAGCAGTTGGACTAGCGGGAGTCGGAATGAGCAGTTCTTC. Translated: CASSWTSGSRNEQFF.

In DNA, the CDR3 is TGTGCCAGCAGAGGGGGTGGGAACTATGGCTACACCTTC. It yields the protein CASRGGGNYGYTF. The gene calls are TRBV6-5 and TRBJ1-2; possible D gene TRBD1, 6 bases. Between the trimmed V and J ends, which lost 6 bases and 2 bases, there was a span of 10 bases. The CDR3 sequence is 13 residues long. The germline gives CDR1 MNHEY, CDR2 SVGAGI.

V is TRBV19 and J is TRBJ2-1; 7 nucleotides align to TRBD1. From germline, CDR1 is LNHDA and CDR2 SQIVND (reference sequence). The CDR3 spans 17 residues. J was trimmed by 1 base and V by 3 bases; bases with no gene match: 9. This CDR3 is CASSILAGGRSYNEQFF. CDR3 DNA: TGTGCCAGTAGTATCTTGGCAGGGGGTCGGTCCTACAATGAGCAGTTCTTC.

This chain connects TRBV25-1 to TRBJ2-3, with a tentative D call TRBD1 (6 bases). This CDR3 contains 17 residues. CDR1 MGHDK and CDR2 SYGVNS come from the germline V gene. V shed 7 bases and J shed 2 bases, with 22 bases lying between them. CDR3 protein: CASTESPAQGTTDTQYF. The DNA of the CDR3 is TGTGCCAGCACCGAATCTCCCGCTCAGGGGACCACAGATACGCAGTATTTT.

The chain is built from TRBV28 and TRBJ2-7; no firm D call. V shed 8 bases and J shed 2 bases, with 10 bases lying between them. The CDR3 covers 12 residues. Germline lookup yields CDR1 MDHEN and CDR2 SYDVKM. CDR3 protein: CASCRQAYEQYF. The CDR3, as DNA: TGTGCCAGCTGCCGACAAGCCTACGAGCAGTACTTC.

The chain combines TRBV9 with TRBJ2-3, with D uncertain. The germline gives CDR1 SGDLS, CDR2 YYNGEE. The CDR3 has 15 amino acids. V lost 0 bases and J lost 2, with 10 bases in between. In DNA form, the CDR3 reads TGTGCCAGCAGCGTAGAATCCGGCCTCACAGATACGCAGTATTTT. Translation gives CASSVESGLTDTQYF.

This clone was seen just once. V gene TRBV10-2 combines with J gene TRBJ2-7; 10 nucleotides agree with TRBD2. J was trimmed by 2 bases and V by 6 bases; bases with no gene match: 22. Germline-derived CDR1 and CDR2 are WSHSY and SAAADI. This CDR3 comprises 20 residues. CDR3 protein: CASRETPGTSDARGAYEQYF. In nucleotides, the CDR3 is TGCGCCAGCAGGGAAACCCCTGGGACTAGCGACGCCCGTGGGGCCTACGAGCAGTACTTC.

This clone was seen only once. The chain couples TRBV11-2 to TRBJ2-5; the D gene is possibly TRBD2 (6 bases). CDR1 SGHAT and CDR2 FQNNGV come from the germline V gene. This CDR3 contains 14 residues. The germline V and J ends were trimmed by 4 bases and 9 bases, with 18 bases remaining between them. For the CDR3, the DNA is TGTGCCAGCAGCTCGCCGGGACTCCGAGAAGCCCAGTACTTC. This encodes CASSSPGLREAQYF.

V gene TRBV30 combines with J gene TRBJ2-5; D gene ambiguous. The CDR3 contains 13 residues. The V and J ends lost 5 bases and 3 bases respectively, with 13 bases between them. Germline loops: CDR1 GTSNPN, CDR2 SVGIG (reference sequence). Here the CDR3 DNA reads TGTGCCTGGGCAGTTGGTCTGGAAGAGACCCAGTACTTC. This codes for CAWAVGLEETQYF.

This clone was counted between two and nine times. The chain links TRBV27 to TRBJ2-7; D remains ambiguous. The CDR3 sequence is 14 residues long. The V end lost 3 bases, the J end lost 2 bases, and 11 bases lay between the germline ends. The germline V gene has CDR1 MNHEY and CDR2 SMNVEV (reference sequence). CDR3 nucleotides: TGTGCCAGCAGTTTGTACGGACGGACCTACGAGCAGTACTTC. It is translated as CASSLYGRTYEQYF.

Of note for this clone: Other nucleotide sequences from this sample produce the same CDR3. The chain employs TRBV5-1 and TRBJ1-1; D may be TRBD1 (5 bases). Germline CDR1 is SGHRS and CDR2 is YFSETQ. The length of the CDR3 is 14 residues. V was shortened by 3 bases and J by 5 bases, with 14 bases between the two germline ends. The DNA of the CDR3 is TGCGCCAGCAGCTCCGGGACGGAGGGAACTGAAGCTTTCTTT. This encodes CASSSGTEGTEAFF.

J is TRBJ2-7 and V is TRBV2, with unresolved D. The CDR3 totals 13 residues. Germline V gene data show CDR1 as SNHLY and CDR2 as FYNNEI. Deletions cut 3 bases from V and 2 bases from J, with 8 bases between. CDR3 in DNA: TGTGCCAGCAGTGACACAGAAACCTACGAGCAGTACTTC. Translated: CASSDTETYEQYF.

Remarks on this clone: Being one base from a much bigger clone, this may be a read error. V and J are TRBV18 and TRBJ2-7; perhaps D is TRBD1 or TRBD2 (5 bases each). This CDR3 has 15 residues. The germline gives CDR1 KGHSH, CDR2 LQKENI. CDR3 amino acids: CASSRAGDPAYGQYF. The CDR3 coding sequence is TGTGCCAGCTCGCGCGCCGGGGACCCCGCCTACGGGCAGTACTTC.

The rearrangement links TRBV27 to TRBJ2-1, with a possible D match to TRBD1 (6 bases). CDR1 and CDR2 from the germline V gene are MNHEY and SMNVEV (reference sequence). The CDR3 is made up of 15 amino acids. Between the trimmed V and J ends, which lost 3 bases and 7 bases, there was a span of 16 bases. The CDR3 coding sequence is TGTGCCAGCAGTTTGTTGGGACAACGGAGAAATGAGCAGTTCTTC. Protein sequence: CASSLLGQRRNEQFF.

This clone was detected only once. CDR3 protein: CSASSAGEQYF. CDR3 coding DNA: TGCAGTGCTAGCTCGGCAGGCGAGCAGTACTTC. The rearrangement links TRBV20-1 to TRBJ2-7; D remains unclear. CDR1 is DFQATT and CDR2 is SNEGSKA in the germline V gene (reference sequence). Trimming took off 3 bases at V and 6 bases at J, with 9 bases between the two ends. The CDR3 has 11 amino acids.

CDR3 in DNA: TGTGCCAGCAGTGAAGCTTTTGGCTCAGCCAAAAACATTCAGTACTTC. Its translation: CASSEAFGSAKNIQYF. This rearrangement joins TRBV6-1 to TRBJ2-4; D is ambiguous. The germline CDR1 and CDR2 sequences are MNHNS and SASEGT. The CDR3 length is 16 residues. Trimming removed 0 bases at V and 0 bases at J, with 9 bases between.

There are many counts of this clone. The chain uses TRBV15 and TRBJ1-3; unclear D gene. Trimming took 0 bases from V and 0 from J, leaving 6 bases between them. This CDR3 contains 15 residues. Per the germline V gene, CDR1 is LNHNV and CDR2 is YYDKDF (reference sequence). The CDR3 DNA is TGTGCCACCAGCAGAGATTTTGACTCTGGAAACACCATATATTTT. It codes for CATSRDFDSGNTIYF.

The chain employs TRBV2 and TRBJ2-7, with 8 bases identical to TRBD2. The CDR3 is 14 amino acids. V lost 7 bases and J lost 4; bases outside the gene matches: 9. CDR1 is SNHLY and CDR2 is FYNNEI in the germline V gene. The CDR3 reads CASMRLTSVYEQYF. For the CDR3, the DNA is TGTGCCAGCATGCGATTGACTAGCGTTTACGAGCAGTACTTC.